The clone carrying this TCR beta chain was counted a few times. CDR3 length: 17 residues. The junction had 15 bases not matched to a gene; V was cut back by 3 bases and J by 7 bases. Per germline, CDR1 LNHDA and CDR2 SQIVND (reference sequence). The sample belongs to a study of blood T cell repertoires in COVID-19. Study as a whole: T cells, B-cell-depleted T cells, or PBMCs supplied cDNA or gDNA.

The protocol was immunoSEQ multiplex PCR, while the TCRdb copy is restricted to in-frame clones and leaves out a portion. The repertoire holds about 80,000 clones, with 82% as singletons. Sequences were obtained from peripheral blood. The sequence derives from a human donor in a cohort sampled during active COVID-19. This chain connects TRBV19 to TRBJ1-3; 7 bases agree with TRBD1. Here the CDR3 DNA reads TGTGCCAGTAGTATTAACCCCGGGACAGCCATGAAGAACACCATATATTTT. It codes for CASSINPGTAMKNTIYF. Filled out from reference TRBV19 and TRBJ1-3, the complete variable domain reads DGGITQSPKYLFRKEGQNVTLSCEQNLNHDAMYWYRQDPGQGLRLIYYSQIVNDFQKGDIAEGYSVSREKKESFPLTVTSAQKNPTAFYLCASSINPGTAMKNTIYFGEGSWLTVV.